These 27 T cell receptor beta chains originate from one sample sequenced in a study of blood T cell repertoires in COVID-19. Produced via immunoSEQ multiplex PCR; TCRdb's table is partial and in-frame only. The repertoire holds around 400,000 clones, with approximately 88% as singletons. The sample consisted of peripheral blood. The origin of the receptors is a man aged 40-49 years with acute or convalescent COVID-19.

This rearrangement joins TRBV7-9 to TRBJ2-7; D possibly corresponds to TRBD1 (6 bases). Looked up from germline, CDR1 is SEHNR and CDR2 is FQNEAQ (reference sequence). V lost 3 bases and J 6 bases, leaving 9 bases between the germline ends. This CDR3 spans 12 amino acids. CDR3 region: CASSFQGFEQYF. In DNA form, the CDR3 reads TGTGCCAGCAGCTTCCAGGGGTTCGAGCAGTACTTC.

In regard to this clone: Sequence at one end of the junction differs from germline and may be a read error. The rearrangement joins TRBV6-1 to TRBJ2-1; perhaps TRBD1 as D (6 bases). The CDR3 has 16 amino acids. Germline V gene lookup returns CDR1 MNHNS and CDR2 SASEGT. CDR3 sequence: CATSGGRWDIYNEQFF. CDR3 in DNA: TGTGCCACCAGTGGGGGTAGATGGGACATTTACAATGAGCAGTTCTTC.

This clone was seen a handful of times. CDR3 sequence: CATETSSSNTGELFF. The CDR3 DNA sequence: TGTGCCACTGAGACTAGTTCCTCGAACACCGGGGAGCTGTTTTTT. The chain has TRBV24-1 and TRBJ2-2, with D tentatively TRBD2 (6 bases). The V gene lost 10 bases and the J gene lost 0 bases, with 14 bases spanning the gap. The CDR3 runs to 15 residues. Germline V gives CDR1 KGHDR, CDR2 SFDVKD.

The V and J genes are TRBV6-4 and TRBJ2-3; TRBD2 is a possible D gene (5 bases). The CDR3 covers 13 residues. The germline V gene has CDR1 MRHNA and CDR2 SNTAGT. The ends were cut back, 6 bases at V and 6 bases at J, with 13 bases in the middle. CDR3 amino acids: CASSELGTDTQYF. In nucleotides, the CDR3 is TGTGCCAGCAGCGAACTAGGAACGGATACGCAGTATTTT.

The V and J genes are TRBV10-3 and TRBJ2-3; no clear D. Trimming left V 3 bases short and J 6 bases short, with 7 bases between. This CDR3 comprises 12 residues. CDR1 and CDR2 (germline): ENHRY, SYGVKD. The CDR3 loop is CAISDGWDTQYF. The CDR3 nucleotides read TGTGCCATCAGTGACGGGTGGGATACGCAGTATTTT.

The V gene is TRBV19, the J gene TRBJ1-4, with 9 bases aligning to TRBD1. The germline V gene encodes CDR1 LNHDA and CDR2 SQIVND (reference sequence). The CDR3 sequence is 14 residues long. V lost 4 bases, J lost 4 bases, and 1 base stayed unmatched. CDR3 sequence: CASSTGQGNEKLFF. The CDR3 DNA is TGTGCCAGTAGTACGGGACAGGGTAATGAAAAACTGTTTTTT. Based on the CDR3 plus reference TRBV19 and TRBJ1-4, the full variable domain is DGGITQSPKYLFRKEGQNVTLSCEQNLNHDAMYWYRQDPGQGLRLIYYSQIVNDFQKGDIAEGYSVSREKKESFPLTVTSAQKNPTAFYLCASSTGQGNEKLFFGSGTQLSVL.

The J gene is TRBJ2-3, the V gene TRBV4-1; TRBD2 agrees at 11 bases. The CDR3 is 17 residues long. Germline-derived CDR1 and CDR2 are MGHRA and YSYEKL. V trimming: 5 bases; J trimming: 2 bases; junction bases outside the gene matches: 9. CDR3: CASSLWGLAEDTDTQYF. CDR3 DNA sequence: TGCGCCAGCAGCTTGTGGGGACTAGCGGAGGACACAGATACGCAGTATTTT.

The chain joins TRBV9 to TRBJ2-3; D gene ambiguous. The CDR3 has 13 residues. Germline lookup yields CDR1 SGDLS and CDR2 YYNGEE. Trimming took off 3 bases at V and 10 bases at J, with 15 bases between the two ends. The CDR3 DNA follows: TGTGCCAGCAGCGCCAGCAGAGAGGTGGCGCAGTATTTT. The encoded protein is CASSASREVAQYF.

V and J are TRBV30 and TRBJ1-2; a weak D match, TRBD1 (5 bases). Trimming took off 4 bases at V and 3 bases at J, with 12 bases between the two ends. CDR1 GTSNPN and CDR2 SVGIG come from the germline V gene (reference sequence). The CDR3 is 13 amino acids. This chain's CDR3 is CAWTQGSDYGYTF. The CDR3 DNA reads TGTGCCTGGACCCAGGGAAGTGACTATGGCTACACCTTC. The full variable domain, completed using reference TRBV30 and TRBJ1-2, is SQTIHQWPATLVQPVGSPLSLECTVEGTSNPNLYWYRQAAGRGLQLLFYSVGIGQISSEVPQNLSASRPQDRQFILSSKKLLLSDSGFYLCAWTQGSDYGYTFGSGTRLTVV.

The J gene is TRBJ1-4, the V gene TRBV28, with 9 nucleotides matching TRBD1. The V and J ends lost 5 bases and 5 bases, in that order; junction bases with no gene match: 6. This CDR3 spans 15 amino acids. The germline CDR1 and CDR2 sequences are MDHEN and SYDVKM. The CDR3 is CASSNFGTGNEKLFF. The DNA of the CDR3 is TGTGCCAGCAGTAACTTCGGGACAGGGAATGAAAAACTGTTTTTT.

The chain joins TRBV6-5 to TRBJ2-3, with D perhaps matching TRBD2 (6 bases). Germline loops: CDR1 MNHEY, CDR2 SVGAGI. The CDR3 sequence is 14 residues long. Trimming removed 7 bases at V and 2 bases at J, with 13 bases between. CDR3 loop: CASTLRGNTDTQYF. DNA for the CDR3: TGTGCCAGCACCCTTCGGGGGAACACAGATACGCAGTATTTT.

The V call is TRBV30, the J call TRBJ1-1, with 9 bases that match TRBD1. Per the germline V gene, CDR1 is GTSNPN and CDR2 is SVGIG (reference sequence). J lost 4 bases, V lost 1 base, and 1 base had no gene match. CDR3 length equals 13 residues. The CDR3 region is CAWSGTGATEAFF. For the CDR3, the DNA is TGTGCCTGGAGTGGGACAGGGGCCACTGAAGCTTTCTTT.

For the CDR3, the DNA is TGTGCCATCAGTGACAGGGCCGTATCTAACTATGGCTACACCTTC. Translated: CAISDRAVSNYGYTF. V gene TRBV10-3 combines with J gene TRBJ1-2; D is possibly TRBD1 (5 bases). The germline gives CDR1 ENHRY, CDR2 SYGVKD. The CDR3 has 15 residues. Deletions cut 3 bases from V and 0 bases from J, with 11 bases between.

This chain uses TRBV6-5 with TRBJ1-1; tentative D call: TRBD1 (6 bases). This CDR3 spans 15 amino acids. Germline V gene lookup returns CDR1 MNHEY and CDR2 SVGAGI. V was clipped by 5 bases and J by 2 bases, with 15 bases between them. CDR3: CASSPGQPINTEAFF. The CDR3 DNA reads TGTGCCAGCAGTCCCGGACAGCCAATCAACACTGAAGCTTTCTTT.

This chain connects TRBV30 to TRBJ1-2; D gene ambiguous. Trimming cost V 4 bases and J 4 bases, with 7 bases left between them. Germline CDR1 reads GTSNPN; CDR2 reads SVGIG (reference sequence). The CDR3 covers 11 residues. CDR3: CAWKVSYGYTF. In nucleotides, the CDR3 is TGTGCCTGGAAAGTCAGCTATGGCTACACCTTC.

The chain employs TRBV12-3 or TRBV12-4 and TRBJ1-1; 7 positions match TRBD1. V lost 3 bases to trimming and J lost 4 bases; unmatched junction nucleotides: 2. This CDR3 region has 13 residues. The CDR3 sequence is CASSLHRGTEAFF. The CDR3 coding sequence is TGTGCCAGCAGTTTGCACAGGGGCACTGAAGCTTTCTTT.

The rearrangement joins TRBV28 to TRBJ1-4, with D possibly matching TRBD1 (5 bases). Germline V lookup: CDR1 MDHEN, CDR2 SYDVKM. The V and J ends lost 1 base and 7 bases respectively, with 13 bases between them. CDR3 size: 15 residues. CDR3 in amino acids: CASSLSMGLGEKLFF. The CDR3 DNA sequence: TGTGCCAGCAGTTTATCTATGGGGCTGGGTGAAAAACTGTTTTTT.

V and J are TRBV6-4 and TRBJ1-3; tentative D call: TRBD1 (5 bases). The CDR3 has 15 amino acids. The V gene lost 4 bases and the J gene lost 4 bases, with 14 bases spanning the gap. In germline, CDR1 is MRHNA, CDR2 SNTAGT. For the CDR3, the DNA is TGTGCCAGCAGTGGAATAGGGGTGACGGGAAACACCATATATTTT. Its translation is CASSGIGVTGNTIYF.

This chain connects TRBV28 to TRBJ1-5; unclear D gene. CDR3 length equals 13 residues. Per the germline V gene, CDR1 is MDHEN and CDR2 is SYDVKM. Trimming removed 10 bases from V and 7 bases from J, with 17 bases in between. Written as DNA, the CDR3 is TGTGCCACCATCCCTTGGTTCGGGCAGCCCCAGCATTTT. Translation gives CATIPWFGQPQHF.

The V call is TRBV4-3, the J call TRBJ1-2, with D uncertain. Trimming cost V 0 bases and J 8 bases, with 16 bases left between them. CDR3 length: 15 residues. The germline CDR1 and CDR2 sequences are LGHNA and YSLEER. CDR3 amino acids: CASSQELQERSGYTF. For the CDR3, the DNA is TGCGCCAGCAGCCAAGAACTGCAGGAGCGGTCCGGCTACACCTTC.

The J gene is TRBJ1-2, the V gene TRBV15; 9 bases line up with TRBD1. The CDR3 consists of 16 residues. Per the germline V gene, CDR1 is LNHNV and CDR2 is YYDKDF (reference sequence). With 4 bases clipped from V and 4 bases from J, the junction kept 10 bases outside the gene matches. DNA for the CDR3: TGTGCCACCAGCATTAACAGGGGGCCCTCCGGCTATGGCTACACCTTC. Translation: CATSINRGPSGYGYTF. Looking up the rest from reference TRBV15 and TRBJ1-2 gives the full variable domain: DAMVIQNPRYQVTQFGKPVTLSCSQTLNHNVMYWYQQKSSQAPKLLFHYYDKDFNNEADTPDNFQSRRPNTSFCFLDIRSPGLGDTAMYLCATSINRGPSGYGYTFGSGTRLTVV.

The chain combines TRBV30 with TRBJ1-6; 7 nucleotides line up with TRBD1. The germline CDR1 and CDR2 sequences are GTSNPN and SVGIG (reference sequence). This CDR3 comprises 14 residues. V shed 2 bases and J 6 bases; nucleotides not matched to a gene: 4. The CDR3 is CAWSSGTVNSPLHF. The CDR3, as DNA: TGTGCCTGGAGTTCCGGGACAGTTAATTCACCCCTCCACTTT.

The CDR3 reads CASSPGGEKLFF. The DNA of the CDR3 is TGTGCCAGCAGTCCAGGAGGCGAAAAACTGTTTTTT. This chain uses TRBV6-5 with TRBJ1-4; D gene ambiguous. The CDR3 loop spans 12 amino acids. Trimming removed 5 bases at V and 8 bases at J, with 9 bases between. Germline lookup yields CDR1 MNHEY and CDR2 SVGAGI.

The count of this clone is one. The V call is TRBV9, the J call TRBJ1-1; a possible D gene is TRBD1 (6 bases). Germline V gene data show CDR1 as SGDLS and CDR2 as YYNGEE. The CDR3 covers 13 residues. Trimming shortened V by 4 bases and J by 3 bases, and 10 bases separated the two germline ends. CDR3 bases: TGTGCCAGCAGCACCTACAGGGACACTGAAGCTTTCTTT. It is translated as CASSTYRDTEAFF.

The J gene is TRBJ1-2, the V gene TRBV10-3; maybe TRBD1 (6 bases). V lost 3 bases and J 2 bases, leaving 10 bases between the germline ends. CDR3 length equals 14 residues. Per germline, CDR1 ENHRY and CDR2 SYGVKD. The CDR3 nucleotides are TGTGCCATCAGTGATAAGAGGGGGAACTATGGCTACACCTTC. It is translated as CAISDKRGNYGYTF.

CDR3 in amino acids: CASSYSGYEQYF. The CDR3 coding sequence is TGTGCCAGCAGCTATAGCGGCTACGAGCAGTACTTC. The chain couples TRBV27 to TRBJ2-7, with D possibly matching TRBD2 (6 bases). Germline assignment: CDR1 MNHEY and CDR2 SMNVEV (reference sequence). This CDR3 has 12 amino acids. Trimming stripped 6 bases from V and 3 bases from J, with 9 bases between.

This chain connects TRBV10-3 to TRBJ2-3; 9 positions agree with TRBD2. Germline V gives CDR1 ENHRY, CDR2 SYGVKD. The junction had 4 bases not matched to a gene; V was cut back by 6 bases and J by 0 bases. The CDR3 totals 15 residues. The CDR3 DNA sequence: TGTGCCATCAGGCCCAGCGGGGGGAGCACAGATACGCAGTATTTT. Translated, it gives CAIRPSGGSTDTQYF.